A selection of T cell receptor beta chains follows, all from one sample in a study of OX40 agonist ivuxolimab in advanced cancers. TCRdb's table, derived via immunoSEQ multiplex PCR, lists solely in-frame clones and lacks some. The table includes about 61,000 clones, roughly four fifths detected once. This sample comprised CD4+ or CD8+ T cells sorted from blood, obtained in a trial of the OX40 agonist ivuxolimab. All receptors come from an adult with an advanced solid tumor such as melanoma, head and neck, liver or kidney cancer. CDR3s include the opening cysteine and the closing phenylalanine or tryptophan. The order of the fields is J gene, V gene, clone size, D gene, CDR3 protein, CDR3 DNA. A D gene is named only where the DNA matches it firmly. A clone size is listed for some rows: how often the clone was seen (once, few, many), or a class if it is expanded.

>TRBJ1-6|TRBV6-5|-|-
CASSYIYNSPLHF
TGTGCCAGCAGTTACATCTATAATTCACCCCTCCACTTT
>TRBJ1-5|TRBV27|-|-
CASQGRGRVGNQPQHF
TGTGCCAGCCAGGGGCGGGGCAGGGTTGGGAATCAGCCCCAGCATTTT
>TRBJ2-5|TRBV6-1|-|TRBD2
CASSGTSGDWETQYF
TGTGCCAGCAGTGGTACTAGCGGGGACTGGGAGACCCAGTACTTC
>TRBJ1-5|TRBV28|-|-
CASSNSNQPQHF
TGTGCCAGCAGTAATAGCAATCAGCCCCAGCATTTT
>TRBJ1-6|TRBV6-5|-|-
CASSYARLGGSPLHF
TGTGCCAGCAGTTACGCTCGTTTGGGAGGTTCACCCCTCCACTTT
>TRBJ2-3|TRBV7-3|-|TRBD2
CASSLMGGLGDTQYF
TGTGCCAGCAGCTTAATGGGAGGGTTGGGGGATACGCAGTATTTT
>TRBJ2-7|TRBV5-1|-|-
CASSLQDGPYEQYF
TGCGCCAGCAGCCTTCAAGACGGACCCTACGAGCAGTACTTC
>TRBJ2-7|TRBV4-2|-|-
CASSPQGPYEQYF
TGTGCCAGCAGCCCCCAGGGTCCCTACGAGCAGTACTTC
>TRBJ2-6|TRBV27|-|TRBD1
CASSLSRQGAAGANVLTF
TGTGCCAGCAGTTTATCCCGACAGGGGGCGGCTGGGGCCAACGTCCTGACTTTC
>TRBJ1-3|TRBV28|-|-
CASTQGGSGNTIYF
TGTGCCAGCACCCAAGGGGGCTCTGGAAACACCATATATTTT
>TRBJ1-1|TRBV19|-|TRBD1
CASSIRGRGTEAFF
TGTGCCAGTAGTATTAGGGGGCGAGGCACTGAAGCTTTCTTT
>TRBJ1-1|TRBV6-5|few|-
CASSYSIRGNTEAFF
TGTGCCAGCAGTTACTCGATTAGGGGGAACACTGAAGCTTTCTTT
>TRBJ2-3|TRBV5-4|-|TRBD1
CASSRGLTGPSTDTQYF
TGTGCCAGCAGCCGAGGACTGACAGGGCCTAGCACAGATACGCAGTATTTT
>TRBJ1-1|TRBV18|-|-
CASSPPVRVGTEAFF
TGTGCCAGCTCACCACCGGTCAGGGTGGGGACTGAAGCTTTCTTT
>TRBJ2-1|TRBV6-1|-|-
CASSEVGRGSGEQFF
TGTGCCAGCAGTGAAGTCGGCCGCGGGTCGGGGGAGCAGTTCTTC
>TRBJ2-1|TRBV2|-|-
CASSGGGGYEQFF
TGTGCCAGCAGTGGGGGAGGGGGGTATGAGCAGTTCTTC
>TRBJ1-1|TRBV18|-|-
CASSPPTVNTEAFF
TGTGCCAGCTCACCACCGACCGTGAACACTGAAGCTTTCTTT
>TRBJ2-5|TRBV10-3|-|-
CAISLGGGETQYF
TGTGCCATCAGCCTCGGTGGTGGGGAGACCCAGTACTTC
>TRBJ1-2|TRBV6-5|-|-
CASSYRGGYTF
TGTGCCAGCAGTTACAGAGGCGGCTACACCTTC
>TRBJ2-3|TRBV9|-|-
CASSPRYNPDGTDTQYF
TGTGCCAGCAGCCCGAGGTACAACCCCGACGGCACAGATACGCAGTATTTT
>TRBJ2-4|TRBV5-1|-|TRBD2
CASSLAPLAGAQNIQYF
TGCGCCAGCAGCTTGGCGCCACTAGCGGGGGCCCAAAACATTCAGTACTTC
>TRBJ1-2|TRBV6-6|-|TRBD1
CASSHQDRGGYTF
TGTGCCAGCAGCCATCAGGACAGGGGTGGCTACACCTTC
>TRBJ2-3|TRBV7-8|-|-
CASSLGISTDTQYF
TGTGCCAGCAGCTTAGGGATTAGCACAGATACGCAGTATTTT
>TRBJ2-7|TRBV6-4|-|-
CASISRPSQRTYEQYF
TGTGCCAGCATCTCAAGACCCTCGCAACGGACCTACGAGCAGTACTTC
>TRBJ2-5|TRBV11-1|-|TRBD1
CASSAGQGFGETQYF
TGTGCCAGCAGCGCGGGACAGGGGTTTGGAGAGACCCAGTACTTC
>TRBJ1-2|TRBV18|few|-
CASSPPNSQGLYGYTF
TGTGCCAGCTCACCACCGAATAGCCAGGGGCTCTATGGCTACACCTTC
>TRBJ1-2|TRBV5-6|few|-
CASSLMGSNYGYTF
TGTGCCAGCAGCTTGATGGGCAGCAACTATGGCTACACCTTC
>TRBJ2-2|TRBV4-3|-|-
CASSQEAITGELFF
TGCGCCAGCAGCCAAGAGGCCATCACCGGGGAGCTGTTTTTT
>TRBJ2-1|TRBV5-1|-|TRBD2
CASKSAGATNEQFF
TGCGCCAGCAAGTCAGCGGGGGCAACAAATGAGCAGTTCTTC
>TRBJ1-4|TRBV5-1|-|-
CASSLISLGATNEKLFF
TGCGCCAGCAGCTTGATCTCGTTAGGGGCAACTAATGAAAAACTGTTTTTT